This T cell receptor beta chain was profiled in a study of relationships among human T cell subsets. Whole-study results and caveats: Th1, Th2 and regulatory T cells shared many CDR3 sequences. Some CD4+CD8+ double-positive cells may remain after bead sorting.

Comments on this clonotype: Its antigen is not known.

This CDR3 contains 16 residues. V shed 1 base and J shed 2 bases, with 12 bases lying between them. TCR alpha and beta CDR3s were amplified from mRNA by semiquantitative ARM-PCR. ARM-PCR used tagged nested gene-specific primers, then communal superprimers for exponential amplification. TCRdb analysed the multiplex PCR reads with MiXCR anew, one entry per CDR3 protein. The sample includes roughly 15,000 distinct CDR3 sequences, 60% of them seen just once. CD4+ cells were positively selected first, then anti-CD25 beads isolated CD4+CD25+ regulatory T cells. The rearrangement uses TRBV12-3 or TRBV12-4 and TRBJ2-1; possible D gene TRBD1, 5 bases. Sequencing used Tregs sorted from blood. This TCR came from a man in his forties or fifties in good health. The chain's CDR3 is CASSLGTHAPYNEQFF. CDR3 nucleotide sequence: TGTGCCAGCAGTTTAGGGACACATGCTCCCTACAATGAGCAGTTCTTC.